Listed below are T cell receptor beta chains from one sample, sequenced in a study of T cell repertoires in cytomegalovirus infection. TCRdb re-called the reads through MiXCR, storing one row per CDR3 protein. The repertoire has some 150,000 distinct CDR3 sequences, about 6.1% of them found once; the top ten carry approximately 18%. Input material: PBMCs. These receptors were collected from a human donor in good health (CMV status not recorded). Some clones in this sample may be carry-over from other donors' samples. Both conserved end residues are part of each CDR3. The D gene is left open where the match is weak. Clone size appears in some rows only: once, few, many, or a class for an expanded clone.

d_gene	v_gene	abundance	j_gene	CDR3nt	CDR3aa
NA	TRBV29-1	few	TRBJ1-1	TGCAGCGTTGTAAGTCGAGAAGCTTTCTTT	CSVVSREAFF
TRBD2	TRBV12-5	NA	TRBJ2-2	TGTGCTAGTGGCGTAGCACCTAGCGGGGTGACCGGGGAGCTGTTTTTT	CASGVAPSGVTGELFF
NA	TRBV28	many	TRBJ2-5	TGTGCCAGCAGTTTCTACGGGGCGGGTGGGGAGACCCAGTACTTC	CASSFYGAGGETQYF
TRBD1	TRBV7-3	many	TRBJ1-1	TGTGCCAGCAGCCCCCGGCAGGGGGGTGAAGCTTTCTTT	CASSPRQGGEAFF
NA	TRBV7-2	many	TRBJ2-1	TGTGCCAGCAGTTACAGGGCTAGCGGATCCTACAATGAGCAGTTCTTC	CASSYRASGSYNEQFF
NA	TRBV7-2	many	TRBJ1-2	TGTGCCAGCAGCTTAATAAGGGGTCACGGTGGCTACACCTTC	CASSLIRGHGGYTF
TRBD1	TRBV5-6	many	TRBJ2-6	TGTGCCAGCAGCCGGACAGGGGGCCTTTCTGGGGCCAACGTCCTGACTTTC	CASSRTGGLSGANVLTF
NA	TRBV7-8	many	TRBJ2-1	TGTGCCAGCAGCTTAAACGGGGTTTACAATGAGCAGTTCTTC	CASSLNGVYNEQFF
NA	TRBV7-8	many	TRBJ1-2	TGTGCCAGCAGCACCTCGATACGGAGCTATGGCTACACCTTC	CASSTSIRSYGYTF
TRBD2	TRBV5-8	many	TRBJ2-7	TGTGCCAGCAGTTCCGGGACTAGCAGGACGCAGCAGTACTTC	CASSSGTSRTQQYF
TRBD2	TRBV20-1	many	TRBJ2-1	TGCAGTGCTAGACTTCCGACTAGCGGGGGCCATTACAATGAGCAGTTCTTC	CSARLPTSGGHYNEQFF
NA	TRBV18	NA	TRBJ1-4	TGTGCCAGCTCACCACGCGGGACGGGGGCTACGACTAATGAAAAACTGTTTTTT	CASSPRGTGATTNEKLFF
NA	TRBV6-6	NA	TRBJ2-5	TGTGCCAGCAGTACCGTGAACCTGGGAGAGACCCAGTACTTC	CASSTVNLGETQYF
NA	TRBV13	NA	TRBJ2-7	TGTGCCAGCACTACAAGGGTTGGCCGCAGCTACGAGCAGTACTTC	CASTTRVGRSYEQYF
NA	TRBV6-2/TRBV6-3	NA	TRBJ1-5	TGTGCCAGCAGGAAGGAGGTGAATAGCAATCAGCCCCAGCATTTT	CASRKEVNSNQPQHF
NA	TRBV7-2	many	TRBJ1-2	TGTGCCAGCAGCTTAGCGCGGGCCAGCGGTGGCTACACCTTC	CASSLARASGGYTF
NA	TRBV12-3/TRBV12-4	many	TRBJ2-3	TGTGCCAGCAGTTTACGGCAAGATACGCAGTATTTT	CASSLRQDTQYF
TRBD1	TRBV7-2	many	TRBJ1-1	TGTGCCAGCAGCCAGGACAGGCTGGAAGCTTTCTTT	CASSQDRLEAFF
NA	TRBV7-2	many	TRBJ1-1	TGTGCCAGCAGCTTAAAGGGCTCATACACTGAAGCTTTCTTT	CASSLKGSYTEAFF
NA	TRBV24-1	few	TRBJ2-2	TGTGCCACCAGTGACAGGCAAGGAGCGAACACCGGGGAGCTGTTTTTT	CATSDRQGANTGELFF
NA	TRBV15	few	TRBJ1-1	TGTGCCACCAGCAGAGAACTGGAGGGCACTGAAGCTTTCTTT	CATSRELEGTEAFF
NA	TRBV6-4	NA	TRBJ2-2	TGTGCCAGCAGTGAACAGGGTTACACCGGGGAGCTGTTTTTT	CASSEQGYTGELFF
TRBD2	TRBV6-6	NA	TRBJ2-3	TGTGCCAGCAGTTACCGGCGGGCTAGCGGACTGCCGGATACGCAGTATTTT	CASSYRRASGLPDTQYF
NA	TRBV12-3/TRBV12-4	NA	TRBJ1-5	TGTGCCAGCAGTCCCCGAGCTCTAGGCGATAGCAATCAGCCCCAGCATTTT	CASSPRALGDSNQPQHF
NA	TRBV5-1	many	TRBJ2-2	TGCGCCAGCAGCTTGAGGCACGCGAACACCGGGGAGCTGTTTTTT	CASSLRHANTGELFF
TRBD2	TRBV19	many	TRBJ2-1	TGTGCCAGTAGGACTAGCGGGGGGCGTAATGAGCAGTTCTTC	CASRTSGGRNEQFF
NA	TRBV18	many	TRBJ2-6	TGTGCCAGCTCACCACCGTTGTTCGAGGGGGCCAACGTCCTGACTTTC	CASSPPLFEGANVLTF
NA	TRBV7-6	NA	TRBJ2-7	TGTGCCAGCAGCTTAATGGGCGTCAGGGAGCCGCCCTACGAGCAGTACTTC	CASSLMGVREPPYEQYF
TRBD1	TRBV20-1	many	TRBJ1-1	TGCAGTGCTCCGGGACAGGGGAACACTGAAGCTTTCTTT	CSAPGQGNTEAFF
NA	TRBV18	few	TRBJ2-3	TGTGCCAGCTCACCGCGTCCGACGCAGTCGGGAGATACGCAGTATTTT	CASSPRPTQSGDTQYF
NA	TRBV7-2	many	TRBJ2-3	TGTGCCAGCAGCTTACGAGCAAAGGGTACGCAGTATTTT	CASSLRAKGTQYF
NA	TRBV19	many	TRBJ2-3	TGTGCCAGTAGTATAAACGGAGAGAACACAGATACGCAGTATTTT	CASSINGENTDTQYF
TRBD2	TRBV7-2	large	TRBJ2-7	TGTGCCAGCAGCTTAGACGGGACTACCGGATACGAGCAGTACTTC	CASSLDGTTGYEQYF
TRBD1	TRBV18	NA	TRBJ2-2	TGTGCCAGCTCACCACTAATGCAGGGGGACACCGGGGAGCTGTTTTTT	CASSPLMQGDTGELFF
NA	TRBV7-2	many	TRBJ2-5	TGTGCCAGCAGCGAATGGAGGGCCAGAGAGACCCAGTACTTC	CASSEWRARETQYF
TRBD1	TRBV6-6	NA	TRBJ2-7	TGTGCCAGCAGTTCCGGACAGGATTCGGGAGAGCAGTACTTC	CASSSGQDSGEQYF
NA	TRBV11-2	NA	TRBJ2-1	TGTGCCAGCAGCCCGGCAGACCTCCGGAATGAGCAGTTCTTC	CASSPADLRNEQFF
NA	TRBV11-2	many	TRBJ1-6	TGTGCCAGCAGCTTACGGGGGGCGCAGAATTCACCCCTCCACTTT	CASSLRGAQNSPLHF
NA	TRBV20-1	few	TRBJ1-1	TGCAGTGCTAGAGTGCAAGGGGATTCTGAAGCTTTCTTT	CSARVQGDSEAFF